Presented here are 29 T cell receptor beta chains from one specimen sequenced in a study of CD8 T cells in Susac syndrome. RNA in amounts of about 0.45 to 1 ug was reverse transcribed with random hexamers. TCRdb recomputed calls from the immunoSEQ multiplex PCR reads with MiXCR, one row per CDR3 protein. The table records 50,000 to 55,000 distinct CDR3 sequences, over 90% of them present only once. The source material was CD8+ T cells from PBMCs. The source of these receptors is a human donor with Susac syndrome.

The chain recombines TRBV5-1 with TRBJ2-3; 8 bases fit TRBD1. The CDR3 length is 18 residues. V lost 4 bases and J lost 2; bases outside the gene matches: 15. The germline gives CDR1 SGHRS, CDR2 YFSETQ. CDR3 loop: CASSREGRTGSFTDTQYF. The DNA for the CDR3 is TGCGCCAGCAGCCGTGAAGGGAGGACAGGGTCGTTCACAGATACGCAGTATTTT.

The gene calls are TRBV6-4 and TRBJ2-1; TRBD1 is a possible D gene (5 bases). Per germline, CDR1 MRHNA and CDR2 SNTAGT. Trimming stripped 0 bases from V and 6 bases from J, with 15 bases between. The CDR3 sequence is 16 residues long. DNA for the CDR3: TGTGCCAGCAGTGACTCGGGCAGGGTAGACAGCAATGAGCAGTTCTTC. Its translation: CASSDSGRVDSNEQFF.

The genes are TRBV3-1 and TRBJ1-2; D is undetermined. The CDR3 loop spans 13 amino acids. Between the trimmed V and J ends, which lost 3 bases and 1 base, there was a span of 6 bases. Germline CDR1 LGHDT, CDR2 YNNKEL (reference sequence). Written as DNA, the CDR3 is TGTGCCAGCAGCCACGAGGTTAACTATGGCTACACCTTC. Its protein is CASSHEVNYGYTF.

With regard to this clonotype: The germline gene is not matched at one end of the junction; a read error may be the cause. The chain recombines TRBV14 with TRBJ2-3; tentative D call: TRBD1 (5 bases). Per the germline V gene, CDR1 is SGHDN and CDR2 is FVKESK. The CDR3 contains 13 residues. The CDR3 region has the DNA TGTGCCGGCAGCCGATCAGGGCCGTATACGCAGTATTTT. Translated, it gives CAGSRSGPYTQYF.

V usage is TRBV29-1 and J usage is TRBJ2-2; no definite D call. The V end lost 6 bases, the J end lost 1 base, and 6 bases lay between the germline ends. The CDR3 has 12 residues. CDR1 is SQVTM, CDR2 ANQGSEA, per germline. The CDR3 nucleotides are TGCAGCGTGGGTCTGAACACCGGGGAGCTGTTTTTT. It codes for CSVGLNTGELFF.

The chain joins TRBV12-3 or TRBV12-4 to TRBJ1-2, with a tentative D call TRBD1 (5 bases). The length of the CDR3 is 15 residues. The V end lost 2 bases, the J end lost 4 bases, and 14 bases lay between the germline ends. CDR3 loop: CASSLRGDDGYGYTF. For the CDR3, the DNA is TGTGCCAGCAGTTTACGAGGGGACGATGGCTATGGCTACACCTTC.

The chain joins TRBV5-4 to TRBJ2-7; 10 bases line up with TRBD2. The V gene end was trimmed by 0 bases and the J gene end by 4 bases; junction bases not matched to a gene: 1. This CDR3 contains 14 residues. Germline V gene data show CDR1 as SGHNT and CDR2 as YYREEE (reference sequence). CDR3 sequence (DNA): TGTGCCAGCAGCTTGGGGACTAGCGGTTACGAGCAGTACTTC. This codes for CASSLGTSGYEQYF.

The table lists this clonotype with a count of one. V gene TRBV7-7 combines with J gene TRBJ2-2; 7 bases are shared with TRBD2. V lost 5 bases, J lost 1 base, and 7 bases stayed unmatched. CDR3 length: 16 residues. The germline V gene has CDR1 SSHAT and CDR2 FNYEAQ (reference sequence). The CDR3 reads CASSPITGGNTGELFF. The CDR3 nucleotides read TGTGCCAGCAGCCCCATAACGGGGGGGAACACCGGGGAGCTGTTTTTT. Combining the CDR3 with reference TRBV7-7 and TRBJ2-2 gives the whole variable domain GAGVSQSPRYKVTKRGQDVTLRCDPISSHATLYWYQQALGQGPEFLTYFNYEAQPDKSGLPSDRFSAERPEGSISTLTIQRTEQRDSAMYRCASSPITGGNTGELFFGEGSRLTVL.

This clonotype turned up a few times. The genes are TRBV12-3 or TRBV12-4 and TRBJ2-7; D is undetermined. The CDR3 length is 13 residues. V was clipped by 1 base and J by 0 bases, with 4 bases between them. CDR3 DNA: TGTGCCAGCAGTTTAGGGACCTCCTACGAGCAGTACTTC. Its translation: CASSLGTSYEQYF.

The V call is TRBV4-1, the J call TRBJ1-5, with a weak D call TRBD1 (6 bases). Trimming took off 2 bases at V and 7 bases at J, with 15 bases between the two ends. The germline gives CDR1 MGHRA, CDR2 YSYEKL. CDR3 size: 15 residues. CDR3 sequence reads: CASSQNRAVGQPQHF. The DNA of the CDR3 is TGCGCCAGCAGCCAAAACAGGGCGGTGGGACAGCCCCAGCATTTT.

The chain combines TRBV12-3 or TRBV12-4 with TRBJ1-2; no clear D gene. Trimming removed 5 bases from V and 6 bases from J, with 13 bases in between. This CDR3 is 13 amino acids long. CDR3 loop: CASSPPEENGYTF. CDR3 DNA: TGTGCCAGCAGTCCCCCGGAGGAGAATGGCTACACCTTC.

The chain combines TRBV20-1 with TRBJ2-1; TRBD1 is a possible D gene (5 bases). CDR1 is DFQATT and CDR2 is SNEGSKA in the germline V gene (reference sequence). V shed 1 base and J shed 4 bases, with 14 bases lying between them. This CDR3 contains 15 residues. The CDR3 nucleotides read TGCAGTGCTAGAGGCCTGATGGGGCTATACAATGAGCAGTTCTTC. Amino acids: CSARGLMGLYNEQFF.

The chain combines TRBV15 with TRBJ1-6; TRBD1 matches 10 bases. Germline CDR1 reads LNHNV; CDR2 reads YYDKDF (reference sequence). This CDR3 contains 17 residues. J gave up 10 bases and V 0 bases, and 9 bases lay outside the gene matches. In nucleotides, the CDR3 is TGTGCCACCAGCAGAGAAAAAGGGACAGGGGTTCCGTCACCCCTCCACTTT. It yields the protein CATSREKGTGVPSPLHF.

The chain joins TRBV4-3 to TRBJ1-1, with unresolved D. There are 13 residues in the CDR3. Germline V gene sequence: CDR1 LGHNA, CDR2 YSLEER. Trimming stripped 1 base from V and 4 bases from J, with 7 bases between. CDR3 DNA sequence: TGCGCCAGCAGCCAAGTTTCAGGCACTGAAGCTTTCTTT. Translation gives CASSQVSGTEAFF.

The gene calls are TRBV19 and TRBJ2-7; 10 bases are shared with TRBD2. The germline V gene has CDR1 LNHDA and CDR2 SQIVND (reference sequence). V lost 7 bases, J lost 4 bases, and 4 bases stayed unmatched. This CDR3 is built from 13 residues. CDR3 DNA sequence: TGTGCCAGTAATTTAGCGGGGGGATACGAGCAGTACTTC. Translated: CASNLAGGYEQYF.

The table lists this clonotype with a count of one. The rearrangement uses TRBV20-1 and TRBJ1-1, with 9 bases identical to TRBD1. The germline V gene encodes CDR1 DFQATT and CDR2 SNEGSKA (reference sequence). V shed 5 bases and J 1 base; nucleotides not matched to a gene: 2. The CDR3 runs to 13 residues. This CDR3 reads CSAAGQGNTEAFF. CDR3 DNA sequence: TGCAGTGCTGCGGGACAGGGGAACACTGAAGCTTTCTTT.

This clonotype has only one observation. This chain uses TRBV15 with TRBJ2-7, with D possibly being TRBD2 (5 bases). V was clipped by 1 base and J by 1 base, with 8 bases between them. This CDR3 has 14 amino acids. CDR1 is LNHNV and CDR2 is YYDKDF in the germline V gene (reference sequence). The CDR3 region is CATSRVGESYEQYF. CDR3 sequence (DNA): TGTGCCACCAGCAGAGTCGGGGAATCCTACGAGCAGTACTTC.

The chain uses TRBV12-3 or TRBV12-4 and TRBJ2-3; D remains unclear. V lost 3 bases and J 0 bases, leaving 7 bases between the germline ends. This CDR3 region has 14 residues. The CDR3 DNA reads TGTGCCAGCAGTTTGATAGGGAGCACAGATACGCAGTATTTT. It yields the protein CASSLIGSTDTQYF.

This clonotype was picked up one time. The chain links TRBV2 to TRBJ2-5; TRBD1 is a possible D gene (5 bases). The V gene lost 8 bases and the J gene lost 9 bases, with 22 bases spanning the gap. The CDR3 has 14 residues. Germline CDR1 and CDR2: SNHLY and FYNNEI. The CDR3, as DNA: TGTGCCAGCCCCCTCAACAGCGCCAAAGGGGCCCAGTACTTC. It codes for CASPLNSAKGAQYF.

The rearrangement links TRBV3-1 to TRBJ1-1, with D perhaps TRBD1 (5 bases). V dropped 1 base and J dropped 1 base, with 13 bases sitting between them. Germline CDR1 is LGHDT and CDR2 is YNNKEL (reference sequence). The CDR3 consists of 16 residues. CDR3 amino acids: CASSQGSGGPNTEAFF. For the CDR3, the DNA is TGTGCCAGCAGCCAAGGGTCGGGGGGACCGAACACTGAAGCTTTCTTT.

The rearrangement joins TRBV7-2 to TRBJ2-2, with D unclear. Deletions cut 1 base from V and 4 bases from J, with 10 bases between. This CDR3 has 15 amino acids. Germline CDR1 is SGHTA and CDR2 is FQGNSA. CDR3 region: CASSLGGRITGELFF. The CDR3 nucleotides are TGTGCCAGCAGCTTAGGGGGTCGTATCACCGGGGAGCTGTTTTTT.

V gene TRBV5-4 combines with J gene TRBJ2-2, with 10 bases fitting TRBD2. From germline, CDR1 is SGHNT and CDR2 YYREEE (reference sequence). This CDR3 spans 15 amino acids. Losses at the gene ends were 5 bases for V and 5 bases for J; bases not matched to a gene: 6. CDR3 DNA sequence: TGTGCCAGCAGGTCTACTAGCGGGGAAACCGGGGAGCTGTTTTTT. Translating it yields CASRSTSGETGELFF.

This chain uses TRBV30 with TRBJ2-5; 11 bases fit TRBD2. Trimming cost V 0 bases and J 3 bases; bases outside gene matches: 3. The CDR3 spans 15 residues. Germline V gene data show CDR1 as GTSNPN and CDR2 as SVGIG (reference sequence). The CDR3 loop is CAWSVLLAGEETQYF. CDR3 nucleotides: TGTGCCTGGAGTGTATTACTAGCGGGGGAAGAGACCCAGTACTTC.

CDR3 coding DNA: TGTGCCAGCAGCTTAATTTCCGGCGGGGGAACCGGGGAGCTGTTTTTT. It translates to CASSLISGGGTGELFF. This rearrangement joins TRBV7-3 to TRBJ2-2, with 7 bases fitting TRBD2. The V gene end was trimmed by 1 base and the J gene end by 5 bases; junction bases not matched to a gene: 7. Germline V gene sequence: CDR1 SGHTA, CDR2 FQGTGA. CDR3 length equals 16 residues.

The chain uses TRBV6-1 and TRBJ2-7; no definite D call. Trimming left V 7 bases short and J 3 bases short, with 4 bases between. The length of the CDR3 is 10 residues. Germline loops: CDR1 MNHNS, CDR2 SASEGT. CDR3 loop: CASNHYEQYF. CDR3 nucleotides: TGTGCCAGCAATCACTACGAGCAGTACTTC.

This chain uses TRBV10-3 with TRBJ2-3; TRBD2 aligns across 8 bases. Trimming took 6 bases from V and 1 from J; bases not matched to a gene: 6. CDR1 is ENHRY and CDR2 is SYGVKD in the germline V gene. This CDR3 has 15 amino acids. CDR3 residues: CAIRPGTSGTDTQYF. CDR3 nucleotides: TGTGCCATCAGGCCAGGGACTAGTGGCACAGATACGCAGTATTTT.

The V gene is TRBV19, the J gene TRBJ2-2; 10 nucleotides align to TRBD2. The CDR3 extends over 16 amino acids. With 6 bases clipped from V and 4 bases from J, the junction kept 8 bases outside the gene matches. Germline values: CDR1 LNHDA, CDR2 SQIVND (reference sequence). The CDR3 nucleotides read TGTGCCAGTAGCCCTCGCCGACTAGCGGGCACCGGGGAGCTGTTTTTT. It encodes CASSPRRLAGTGELFF.

The chain carries TRBV4-2 and TRBJ2-2; 7 bases match TRBD2. In germline, CDR1 is LGHNA, CDR2 YNFKEQ. CDR3 length equals 16 residues. Trimming removed 11 bases from V and 3 bases from J; junction bases left unmatched: 15. The CDR3 here is CAARGGPQVHTGELFF. In DNA form, the CDR3 reads TGTGCCGCTCGGGGAGGGCCTCAGGTTCACACCGGGGAGCTGTTTTTT.

The chain has TRBV7-9 and TRBJ1-2; D might be TRBD1 (5 bases). CDR1 and CDR2 (germline): SEHNR, FQNEAQ (reference sequence). The CDR3 is 15 amino acids. Trimming took 3 bases from V and 0 from J, leaving 11 bases between them. The CDR3 loop reads CASSFGTLSNYGYTF. The DNA of the CDR3 is TGTGCCAGCAGCTTTGGGACTCTATCTAACTATGGCTACACCTTC.